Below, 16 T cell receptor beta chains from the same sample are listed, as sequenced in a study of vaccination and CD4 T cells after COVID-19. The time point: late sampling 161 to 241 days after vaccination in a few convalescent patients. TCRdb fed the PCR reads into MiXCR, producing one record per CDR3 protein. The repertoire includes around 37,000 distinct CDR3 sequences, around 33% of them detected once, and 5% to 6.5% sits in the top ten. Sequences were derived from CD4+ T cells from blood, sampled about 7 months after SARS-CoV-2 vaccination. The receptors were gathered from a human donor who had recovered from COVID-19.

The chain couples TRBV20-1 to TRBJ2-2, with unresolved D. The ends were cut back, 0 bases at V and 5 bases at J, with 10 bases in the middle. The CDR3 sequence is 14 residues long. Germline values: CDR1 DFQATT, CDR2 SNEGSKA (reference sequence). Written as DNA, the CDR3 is TGCAGTGCTAGAGATATATCGGATACCGGGGAGCTGTTTTTT. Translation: CSARDISDTGELFF.

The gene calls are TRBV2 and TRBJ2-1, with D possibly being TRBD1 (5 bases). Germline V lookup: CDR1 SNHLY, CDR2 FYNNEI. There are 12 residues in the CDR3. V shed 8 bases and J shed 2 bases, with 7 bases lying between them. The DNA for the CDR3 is TGTGCCAGCGGGGCCACCTACAATGAGCAGTTCTTC. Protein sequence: CASGATYNEQFF.

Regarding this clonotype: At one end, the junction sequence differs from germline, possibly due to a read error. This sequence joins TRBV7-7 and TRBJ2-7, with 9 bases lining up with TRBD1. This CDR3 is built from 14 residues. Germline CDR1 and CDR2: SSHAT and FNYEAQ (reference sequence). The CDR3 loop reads CASSPGTGSYEQYF. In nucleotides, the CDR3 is TGTGCTAGCAGCCCCGGGACAGGGAGCTACGAGCAGTACTTC.

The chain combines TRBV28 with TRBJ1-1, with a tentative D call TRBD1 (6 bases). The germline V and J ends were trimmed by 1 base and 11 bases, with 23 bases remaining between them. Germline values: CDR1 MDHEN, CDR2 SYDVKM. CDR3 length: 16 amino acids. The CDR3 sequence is CASSLFLRGAGDRAFF. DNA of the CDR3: TGTGCCAGCAGTTTATTTCTACGGGGGGCGGGTGATCGGGCTTTCTTT.

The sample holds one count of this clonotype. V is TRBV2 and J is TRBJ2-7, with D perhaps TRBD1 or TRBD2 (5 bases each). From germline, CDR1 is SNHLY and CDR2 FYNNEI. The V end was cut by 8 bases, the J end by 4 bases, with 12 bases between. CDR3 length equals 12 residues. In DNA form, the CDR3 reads TGTGCCAGCGGGGACGTTTCATACGAGCAGTACTTC. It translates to CASGDVSYEQYF. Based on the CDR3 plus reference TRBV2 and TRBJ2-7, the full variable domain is EPEVTQTPSHQVTQMGQEVILRCVPISNHLYFYWYRQILGQKVEFLVSFYNNEISEKSEIFDDQFSVERPDGSNFTLKIRSTKLEDSAMYFCASGDVSYEQYFGPGTRLTVT.

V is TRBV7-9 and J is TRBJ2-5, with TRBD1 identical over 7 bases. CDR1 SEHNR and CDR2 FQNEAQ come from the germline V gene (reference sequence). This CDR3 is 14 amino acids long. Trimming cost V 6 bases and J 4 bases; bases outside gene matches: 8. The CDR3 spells CASSRQGRGETQYF. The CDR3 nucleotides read TGTGCCAGCAGTCGACAGGGTCGTGGAGAGACCCAGTACTTC.

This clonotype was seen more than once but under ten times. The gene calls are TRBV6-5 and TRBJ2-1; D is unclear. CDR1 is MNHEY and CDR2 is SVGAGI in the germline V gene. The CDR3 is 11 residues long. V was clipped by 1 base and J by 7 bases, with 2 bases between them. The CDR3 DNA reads TGTGCCAGCAGTTACTGGAATGAGCAGTTCTTC. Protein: CASSYWNEQFF.

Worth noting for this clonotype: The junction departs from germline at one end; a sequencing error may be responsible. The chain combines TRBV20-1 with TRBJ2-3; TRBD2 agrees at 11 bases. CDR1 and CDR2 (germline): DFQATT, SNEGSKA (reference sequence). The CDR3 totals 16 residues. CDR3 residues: CSAADRLAGISDAQYF. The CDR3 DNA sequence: TGCAGTGCCGCGGATCGACTAGCGGGAATATCAGATGCGCAGTATTTT.

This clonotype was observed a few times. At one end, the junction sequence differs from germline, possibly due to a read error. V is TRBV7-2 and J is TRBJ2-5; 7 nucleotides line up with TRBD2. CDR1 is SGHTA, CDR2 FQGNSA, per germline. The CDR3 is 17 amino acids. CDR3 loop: CASSLRGVRESQQTQYF. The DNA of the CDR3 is TGTGCCAGCAGCTTAAGAGGGGTGCGGGAGAGCCAACAGACCCAGTACTTC.

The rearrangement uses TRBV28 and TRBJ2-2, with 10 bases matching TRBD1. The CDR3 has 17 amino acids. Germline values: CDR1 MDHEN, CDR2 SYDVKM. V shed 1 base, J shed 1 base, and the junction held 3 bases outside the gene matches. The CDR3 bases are TGTGCCAGCAGTTTATACTGGGACAGGGGGAACACCGGGGAGCTGTTTTTT. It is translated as CASSLYWDRGNTGELFF.

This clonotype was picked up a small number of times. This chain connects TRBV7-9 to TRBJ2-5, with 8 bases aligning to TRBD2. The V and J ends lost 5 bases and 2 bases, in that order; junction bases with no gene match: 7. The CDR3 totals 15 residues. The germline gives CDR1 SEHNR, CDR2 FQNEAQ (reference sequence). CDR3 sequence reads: CASSNKREWQETQYF. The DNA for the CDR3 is TGTGCCAGCAGCAACAAGCGGGAGTGGCAAGAGACCCAGTACTTC.

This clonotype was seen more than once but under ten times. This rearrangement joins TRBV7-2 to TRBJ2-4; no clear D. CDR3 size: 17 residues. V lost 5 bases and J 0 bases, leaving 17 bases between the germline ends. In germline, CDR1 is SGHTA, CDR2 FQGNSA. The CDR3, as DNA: TGTGCCAGCAGCCCATGGTCGAGTGGCGCAGCCAAAAACATTCAGTACTTC. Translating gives CASSPWSSGAAKNIQYF.

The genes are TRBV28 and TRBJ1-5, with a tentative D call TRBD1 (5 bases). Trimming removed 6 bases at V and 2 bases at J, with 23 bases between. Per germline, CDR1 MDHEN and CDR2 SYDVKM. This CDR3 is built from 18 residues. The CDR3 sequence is CASSPTPRVGLGNQPQHF. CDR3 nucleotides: TGTGCCAGCAGCCCTACTCCCAGGGTAGGACTAGGCAATCAGCCCCAGCATTTT.

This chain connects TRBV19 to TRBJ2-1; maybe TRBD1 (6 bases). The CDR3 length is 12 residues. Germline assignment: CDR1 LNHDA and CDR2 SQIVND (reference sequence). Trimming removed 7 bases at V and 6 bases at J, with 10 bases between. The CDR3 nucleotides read TGTGCCAGTAAACAGGGTATCAATGAGCAGTTCTTC. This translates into CASKQGINEQFF.

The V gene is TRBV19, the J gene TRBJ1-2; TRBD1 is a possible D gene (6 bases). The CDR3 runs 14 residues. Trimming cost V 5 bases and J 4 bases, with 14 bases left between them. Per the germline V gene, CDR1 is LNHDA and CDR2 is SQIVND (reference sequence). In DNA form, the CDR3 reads TGTGCCAGTAGTGCTACGACAGGTTCCTATGGCTACACCTTC. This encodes CASSATTGSYGYTF.

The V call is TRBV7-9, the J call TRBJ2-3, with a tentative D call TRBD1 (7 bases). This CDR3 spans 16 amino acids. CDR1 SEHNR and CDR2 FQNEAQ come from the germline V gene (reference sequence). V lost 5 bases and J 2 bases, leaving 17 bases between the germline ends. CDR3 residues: CASSPESGGHTDTQYF. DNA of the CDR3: TGTGCCAGCAGCCCCGAATCAGGGGGGCACACAGATACGCAGTATTTT.